These 22 T cell receptor beta chains came from one sample sequenced in a study of blood T cell repertoires in COVID-19. The assay was immunoSEQ multiplex PCR, and TCRdb's table has in-frame clones only and misses some. The data show 150,000 to 180,000 clones, less than 90% seen once. The specimen sequenced was peripheral blood. The receptors shown here come from a woman aged 70-85 years with acute or convalescent COVID-19.

The chain recombines TRBV10-3 with TRBJ1-1; 7 bases are shared with TRBD1. Germline V gene lookup returns CDR1 ENHRY and CDR2 SYGVKD. The CDR3 spans 14 residues. The V segment lost 2 bases and the J segment 3 bases; nucleotides outside the gene matches: 3. CDR3 sequence: CAISEARGDTEAFF. DNA for the CDR3: TGTGCCATCAGTGAGGCCAGGGGGGACACTGAAGCTTTCTTT.

The chain recombines TRBV5-4 with TRBJ1-4, with D uncertain. The CDR3 runs to 15 residues. CDR1 is SGHNT, CDR2 YYREEE, per germline (reference sequence). Trimming shortened V by 2 bases and J by 0 bases, and 8 bases separated the two germline ends. CDR3 nucleotide sequence: TGTGCCAGCAGCTTCTACCCGGCAACTAATGAAAAACTGTTTTTT. Its translation is CASSFYPATNEKLFF.

V gene TRBV9 combines with J gene TRBJ2-3, with 10 bases that match TRBD2. Germline V CDR1 and CDR2: SGDLS, YYNGEE. V was clipped by 3 bases and J by 2 bases; unmatched bases: 15. There are 19 residues in the CDR3. CDR3 residues: CASSADSAASGGYTDTQYF. CDR3 nucleotide sequence: TGTGCCAGCAGCGCCGATTCCGCAGCTAGCGGGGGATACACAGATACGCAGTATTTT.

The rearrangement links TRBV5-6 to TRBJ2-2; a possible D gene is TRBD2 (6 bases). Germline CDR1 reads SGHDT; CDR2 reads YYEEEE. The CDR3 spans 15 residues. Deletions cut 2 bases from V and 0 bases from J, with 8 bases between. In DNA form, the CDR3 reads TGTGCCAGCAGCTTCGGGGGACCGAACACCGGGGAGCTGTTTTTT. As protein: CASSFGGPNTGELFF.

J is TRBJ1-1 and V is TRBV12-2. TRBV12-2 is described as a pseudogene. The CDR3 loop spans 17 amino acids. CDR3: CASRPDFGLGGDTEAFF. In nucleotides, the CDR3 is TGTGCAAGTCGCCCAGACTTCGGACTAGGCGGGGACACTGAAGCTTTCTTT.

J is TRBJ2-2 and V is TRBV28, with 12 bases identical to TRBD2. CDR3 size: 18 residues. Trimming cost V 5 bases and J 3 bases; bases outside gene matches: 10. In germline, CDR1 is MDHEN, CDR2 SYDVKM. CDR3 nucleotide sequence: TGTGCCAGCAGTCCCCTACGACTAGCGGGGGCCTACACCGGGGAGCTGTTTTTT. Protein product: CASSPLRLAGAYTGELFF.

The J gene is TRBJ2-7, the V gene TRBV5-1; 10 nucleotides align to TRBD1. The V gene end was trimmed by 4 bases and the J gene end by 5 bases; junction bases not matched to a gene: 15. CDR3 length equals 17 residues. Germline assignment: CDR1 SGHRS and CDR2 YFSETQ. This CDR3 reads CASSRLDRGPEMDEQYV. The CDR3 DNA sequence: TGCGCCAGCAGCCGACTCGACAGGGGGCCCGAAATGGACGAGCAGTACGTC.

V and J are TRBV28 and TRBJ1-3; the D gene is possibly TRBD1 (5 bases). Germline V gene lookup returns CDR1 MDHEN and CDR2 SYDVKM. V gave up 7 bases and J gave up 2 bases, with 12 bases separating them. The CDR3 runs 14 residues. In nucleotides, the CDR3 is TGTGCCAGCATGGGGGGGAGTGCTGGAAACACCATATATTTT. Its translation: CASMGGSAGNTIYF.

A single count supports this clone. The chain carries TRBV7-2 and TRBJ2-3, with D tentatively TRBD2 (5 bases). Germline lookup yields CDR1 SGHTA and CDR2 FQGNSA. Trimming stripped 5 bases from V and 0 bases from J, with 18 bases between. There are 17 residues in the CDR3. The CDR3 spells CASSPRRRPGSTDTQYF. CDR3 coding DNA: TGTGCCAGCAGCCCTAGGAGACGGCCGGGGAGCACAGATACGCAGTATTTT. Filled out from reference TRBV7-2 and TRBJ2-3, the complete variable domain reads GAGVSQSPSNKVTEKGKDVELRCDPISGHTALYWYRQSLGQGLEFLIYFQGNSAPDKSGLPSDRFSAERTGGSVSTLTIQRTQQEDSAVYLCASSPRRRPGSTDTQYFGPGTRLTVL.

About this clone: This CDR3 is also generated by other DNA sequences in the sample. The rearrangement joins TRBV3-1 (or the pseudogene TRBV3-2) to TRBJ1-3; possibly TRBD1 for D (6 bases). The CDR3 consists of 16 residues. V shed 2 bases and J shed 0 bases, with 11 bases lying between them. Germline loops: CDR1 LGHDT, CDR2 YNNKEL (reference sequence). CDR3 bases: TGTGCCAGCAGCCAACGAACAGGGACCTCTGGAAACACCATATATTTT. Translating it yields CASSQRTGTSGNTIYF.

This chain joins TRBV9 and TRBJ2-1, with unresolved D. This CDR3 comprises 12 residues. In germline, CDR1 is SGDLS, CDR2 YYNGEE. The V end lost 1 base, the J end lost 9 bases, and 8 bases lay between the germline ends. This CDR3 is CASSVLDGEQFF. CDR3 DNA: TGTGCCAGCAGCGTATTAGATGGTGAGCAGTTCTTC.

The V and J genes are TRBV7-9 and TRBJ2-3; 14 nucleotides agree with TRBD2. V lost 5 bases and J lost 2; bases outside the gene matches: 6. The CDR3 consists of 17 residues. Germline V gene data show CDR1 as SEHNR and CDR2 as FQNEAQ (reference sequence). The CDR3 bases are TGTGCCAGCAGCCGGACTAGCGGGGGGCAAATCACAGATACGCAGTATTTT. This sequence encodes CASSRTSGGQITDTQYF.

The chain carries TRBV29-1 and TRBJ1-2; tentative D call: TRBD1 (5 bases). The CDR3 runs 11 residues. CDR1 is SQVTM, CDR2 ANQGSEA, per germline. Trimming took off 3 bases at V and 4 bases at J, with 6 bases between the two ends. The CDR3 spells CSVDRAYGYTF. DNA of the CDR3: TGCAGCGTTGACAGGGCCTATGGCTACACCTTC.

This clone turned up a few times. The genes are TRBV7-6 and TRBJ1-2; 11 positions match TRBD1. The CDR3 is 14 residues long. CDR1 SGHVS and CDR2 FNYEAQ come from the germline V gene. V gave up 8 bases and J gave up 3 bases; unmatched junction bases: 5. The CDR3 spells CASGTGGGYYGYTF. CDR3 nucleotide sequence: TGTGCCAGCGGGACAGGGGGAGGGTACTATGGCTACACCTTC.

The V call is TRBV5-1, the J call TRBJ1-1; 7 bases are shared with TRBD1. The CDR3 is 12 amino acids. Germline V CDR1 and CDR2: SGHRS, YFSETQ. The V and J ends lost 4 bases and 11 bases, in that order; junction bases with no gene match: 8. CDR3 nucleotides: TGCGCCAGCAGCGAGGGAACAGGGGACGCTTTCTTT. It codes for CASSEGTGDAFF.

A note on this clone: Other DNA sequences of this sample code for an identical CDR3. The chain joins TRBV28 to TRBJ1-3; no clear D. V lost 5 bases, J lost 0 bases, and 5 bases lay in between. The CDR3 extends over 13 amino acids. CDR1 MDHEN and CDR2 SYDVKM come from the germline V gene. The CDR3 sequence: CASSRGSGNTIYF. The DNA of the CDR3 is TGTGCCAGCAGTCGAGGCTCTGGAAACACCATATATTTT.

In its sample, this clone was seen once. The CDR3 spells CASSLANQGGILGNQYF. The CDR3 region has the DNA TGTGCCAGCAGCTTGGCCAATCAGGGAGGGATTTTGGGAAACCAGTACTTC. The chain uses TRBV5-6 and TRBJ2-5, with TRBD2 matching over 7 bases. Germline trimming cut 0 bases from V and 10 bases from J; bases unmatched to any gene: 18. CDR1 is SGHDT, CDR2 YYEEEE, per germline. The CDR3 totals 17 residues.

The gene calls are TRBV5-5 and TRBJ1-3, with TRBD1 matching over 9 bases. The J segment lost 0 bases and the V segment lost 0 bases, leaving 7 bases of the junction unmatched. Germline loops: CDR1 SGHKS, CDR2 YYEKEE (reference sequence). This CDR3 contains 18 residues. The DNA for the CDR3 is TGTGCCAGCAGCTTGGACAGGGGGCCCCGAATCTCTGGAAACACCATATATTTT. Amino acids: CASSLDRGPRISGNTIYF.

The chain recombines TRBV19 with TRBJ1-5; 10 positions match TRBD1. Germline lookup yields CDR1 LNHDA and CDR2 SQIVND (reference sequence). V lost 6 bases, J lost 3 bases, and 5 bases stayed unmatched. This CDR3 has 15 residues. CDR3: CASRRQGAANQPQHF. DNA of the CDR3: TGTGCCAGTAGGAGACAGGGGGCCGCCAATCAGCCCCAGCATTTT.

This clone was seen only once. The chain employs TRBV10-3 and TRBJ2-1; 7 bases map to TRBD2. Germline-derived CDR1 and CDR2 are ENHRY and SYGVKD. Losses at the gene ends were 7 bases for V and 2 bases for J; bases not matched to a gene: 11. The CDR3 extends over 16 amino acids. CDR3 sequence: CAIKGGSAGAYNEQFF. DNA of the CDR3: TGTGCCATCAAAGGAGGCTCGGCGGGGGCCTACAATGAGCAGTTCTTC.

This chain joins TRBV6-1 and TRBJ2-7, with 8 bases matching TRBD2. This CDR3 is 17 amino acids long. Germline V CDR1 and CDR2: MNHNS, SASEGT. J gave up 3 bases and V 3 bases, and 13 bases lay outside the gene matches. For the CDR3, the DNA is TGTGCCAGCAGTGATTTCTCCGGGGGGGTTGGAATCTACGAGCAGTACTTC. Translation: CASSDFSGGVGIYEQYF.

This rearrangement joins TRBV18 to TRBJ1-1; TRBD1 is a possible D gene (6 bases). Trimming pared 4 bases from V and 1 base from J, leaving 10 bases between. This CDR3 comprises 14 residues. Germline CDR1 KGHSH, CDR2 LQKENI. CDR3 DNA sequence: TGTGCCAGCTCACTTCAGGGGTCGAACACTGAAGCTTTCTTT. Protein sequence: CASSLQGSNTEAFF.